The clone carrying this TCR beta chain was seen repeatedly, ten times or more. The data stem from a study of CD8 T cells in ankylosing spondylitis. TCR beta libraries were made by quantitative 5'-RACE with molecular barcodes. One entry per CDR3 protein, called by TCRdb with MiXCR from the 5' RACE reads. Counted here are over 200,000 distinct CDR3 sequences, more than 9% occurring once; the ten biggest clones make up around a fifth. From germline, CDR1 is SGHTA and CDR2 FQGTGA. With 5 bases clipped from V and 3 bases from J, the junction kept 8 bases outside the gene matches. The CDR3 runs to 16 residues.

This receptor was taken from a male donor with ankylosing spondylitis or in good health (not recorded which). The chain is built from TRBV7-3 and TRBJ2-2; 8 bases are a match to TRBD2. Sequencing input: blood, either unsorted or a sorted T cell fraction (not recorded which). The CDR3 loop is CASSLYGGAYTGELFF. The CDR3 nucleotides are TGTGCCAGCAGCCTATACGGGGGGGCCTACACCGGGGAGCTGTTTTTT. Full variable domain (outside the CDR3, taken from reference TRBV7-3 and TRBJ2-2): GAGVSQTPSNKVTEKGKYVELRCDPISGHTALYWYRQSLGQGPEFLIYFQGTGAADDSGLPNDRFFAVRPEGSVSTLKIQRTERGDSAVYLCASSLYGGAYTGELFFGEGSRLTVL.